This T cell receptor (beta chain) emerged from a study of blood T cell repertoires in COVID-19. Original methodology: Researchers report that nucleated cell counts were estimated from reference gene primer amplification. Profiling relied on immunoSEQ multiplex PCR, and the TCRdb table lists in-frame clones only, not all of them. That table furnishes V, J and clone size, whereas the DNA furnished D and trimming. The sample includes over 120,000 clones, approximately 81% of them seen just once. V lost 7 bases, J lost 1 base, and 16 bases lay in between. The CDR3 loop spans 15 amino acids. Per germline, CDR1 SGHAT and CDR2 FQNNGV.

This clonotype was sampled from a human donor in a cohort sampled during active COVID-19. The chain is built from TRBV11-2 and TRBJ2-5, with TRBD2 as a possible D gene (5 bases). Material: peripheral blood. The CDR3 is CASTYYGLLQETQYF. The CDR3 DNA sequence: TGTGCCAGCACCTATTACGGACTTCTCCAAGAGACCCAGTACTTC.